A single sample is the source of the 11 T cell receptor beta chains below, sequenced in a study of T cell responses to AZD1222 COVID-19 vaccine. Profiling relied on immunoSEQ multiplex PCR, and the TCRdb table lists in-frame clones only, not all of them. The sample includes around 45,000 clones, about 80% seen only once; the top ten take roughly a fifth. The sample in question was peripheral blood, obtained 28 days after the second dose of the MenACWY control vaccine. The receptors stem from an adult who received the MenACWY meningococcal vaccine as a control.

V usage is TRBV19 and J usage is TRBJ1-5; 9 bases map to TRBD1. CDR1 is LNHDA, CDR2 SQIVND, per germline (reference sequence). With 4 bases clipped from V and 1 base from J, the junction kept 14 bases outside the gene matches. This CDR3 comprises 19 residues. CDR3 DNA: TGTGCCAGTAGTAGACACCCGGGGACAGGGTTTGAAAGCAATCAGCCCCAGCATTTT. Encoded protein: CASSRHPGTGFESNQPQHF.

CDR3 amino acids: CASSQRVGGAYNEQFF. The CDR3 nucleotides read TGCGCCAGCAGCCAACGGGTGGGAGGGGCCTACAATGAGCAGTTCTTC. The chain couples TRBV4-1 to TRBJ2-1; TRBD2 agrees at 7 bases. The germline V gene has CDR1 MGHRA and CDR2 YSYEKL. Losses at the gene ends were 2 bases for V and 2 bases for J; bases not matched to a gene: 6. This CDR3 contains 16 residues.

The CDR3 spells CASSPNRDKNEQFF. The CDR3 DNA follows: TGTGCCAGCTCACCTAACCGGGACAAAAATGAGCAGTTCTTC. V and J are TRBV18 and TRBJ2-1; D might be TRBD1 (6 bases). This CDR3 is 14 amino acids long. Germline lookup yields CDR1 KGHSH and CDR2 LQKENI. Trimming took 3 bases from V and 7 from J, leaving 13 bases between them.

The chain has TRBV5-1 and TRBJ2-7; tentatively, D is TRBD2 (5 bases). CDR3 length: 14 residues. The germline V gene encodes CDR1 SGHRS and CDR2 YFSETQ. V was shortened by 4 bases and J by 0 bases, with 11 bases between the two germline ends. Written as DNA, the CDR3 is TGCGCCAGCAGCCCCAGGACTGGCTCCTACGAGCAGTACGTC. Amino acid sequence: CASSPRTGSYEQYV.

V and J are TRBV2 and TRBJ1-3; D uncertain. The CDR3 is 11 residues long. V gave up 3 bases and J gave up 8 bases, with 5 bases separating them. CDR1 is SNHLY, CDR2 FYNNEI, per germline. The CDR3 DNA reads TGTGCCAGCAGTGAGTCGTACACCATATATTTT. It yields the protein CASSESYTIYF.

This clone was seen only a few times. The chain carries TRBV6-1 and TRBJ1-2; the D is unclear. The V end was cut by 3 bases, the J end by 2 bases, with 19 bases between. Germline assignment: CDR1 MNHNS and CDR2 SASEGT. The CDR3 extends over 17 amino acids. The CDR3 nucleotides are TGTGCCAGCAGTGAGATCCGGCAGACCCGGTTCAACTATGGCTACACCTTC. It is translated as CASSEIRQTRFNYGYTF.

Note on this clone: Other DNA sequences from this sample encode an identical CDR3 as well. V gene TRBV19 combines with J gene TRBJ2-2, with 9 bases that match TRBD2. Losses at the gene ends were 4 bases for V and 5 bases for J; bases not matched to a gene: 2. Germline lookup yields CDR1 LNHDA and CDR2 SQIVND (reference sequence). The CDR3 is 14 amino acids. CDR3 sequence reads: CASSSLAGTGELFF. The CDR3, as DNA: TGTGCCAGTAGTAGCCTAGCGGGAACCGGGGAGCTGTTTTTT.

The chain couples TRBV11-2 to TRBJ2-7; a weak D match, TRBD2 (5 bases). V was cut by 5 bases and J by 6 bases, with 14 bases left in between. There are 13 residues in the CDR3. Germline V lookup: CDR1 SGHAT, CDR2 FQNNGV. The CDR3 reads CASSVGVQFEQYF. CDR3 sequence (DNA): TGTGCCAGCAGCGTGGGAGTTCAGTTCGAGCAGTACTTC.

The chain combines TRBV25-1 with TRBJ2-3; a weak D match, TRBD2 (5 bases). Trimming cost V 1 base and J 4 bases, with 6 bases left between them. CDR1 MGHDK and CDR2 SYGVNS come from the germline V gene. The CDR3 totals 13 residues. CDR3 loop: CASSESAADTQYF. CDR3 bases: TGTGCCAGCAGTGAATCAGCGGCAGATACGCAGTATTTT. The full variable domain, its missing parts supplied by reference TRBV25-1 and TRBJ2-3, is EADIYQTPRYLVIGTGKKITLECSQTMGHDKMYWYQQDPGMELHLIHYSYGVNSTEKGDLSSESTVSRIRTEHFPLTLESARPSHTSQYLCASSESAADTQYFGPGTRLTVL.

This clone was found a few times. This chain connects TRBV5-1 to TRBJ2-7; D is perhaps TRBD1 or TRBD2 (7 bases each). Between the trimmed V and J ends, which lost 4 bases and 5 bases, there was a span of 19 bases. CDR1 and CDR2 (germline): SGHRS, YFSETQ. The CDR3 is 15 amino acids. As DNA, the CDR3 is TGCGCCAGCAGCCCGCGACAGGGAGGGGTCCACGAGCAGTACTTC. It encodes CASSPRQGGVHEQYF.

A few counts support this clone. This rearrangement joins TRBV7-9 to TRBJ2-1, with TRBD2 identical over 11 bases. CDR1 is SEHNR, CDR2 FQNEAQ, per germline (reference sequence). The ends lost 4 bases at V and 5 bases at J; junction bases unmatched: 4. The CDR3 runs 15 residues. The CDR3 nucleotides read TGTGCCAGCAGCTCCGGGACTAGCGGAAACAATGAGCAGTTCTTC. Translated: CASSSGTSGNNEQFF.